Listed below are T cell receptor beta chains from one sample, sequenced in a study of Ad26.COV2.S vaccination and SARS-CoV-2 variants. TCRdb's table, derived via immunoSEQ multiplex PCR, lists solely in-frame clones and lacks some. The table includes more than 400,000 clones, approximately 92% detected once. Sequenced here: peripheral blood, sampled in a trial of Ad26.COV2.S vaccine versus placebo. The receptor source for this set is a person between 18 and 65 years old who received the Ad26.COV2.S COVID-19 vaccine or a placebo. Both conserved end residues are part of each CDR3.

>TRBV29-1|TRBJ1-2
CSVECPEGGYTF
>TRBV11-2|TRBJ1-4
CASSPSLPGQGYEKLFF
>TRBV12-3/TRBV12-4|TRBJ2-5
CASSSTSIETQYF
>TRBV19|TRBJ2-2
CASSILVGSGGATGELFF
>TRBV3-1/TRBV3-2|TRBJ1-2
CASSQAGRGGYGYTF
>TRBV3-1/TRBV3-2|TRBJ1-2
CASSQFDTGNYGYTF
>TRBV7-6|TRBJ2-7
CASSLRQGGAYEQYF
>TRBV5-6|TRBJ2-2
CASSYDRVRTGELFF
>TRBV5-6|TRBJ1-5
CASSLGSGYSNQPQHF
>TRBV2|TRBJ2-7
CASRAGQGKYEQYF
>TRBV7-6|TRBJ1-4
CASSATGATNEKLFF
>TRBV2|TRBJ1-3
CASSARGNTIYF
>TRBV7-8|TRBJ2-2
CASSLARRGGRHTGELFF
>TRBV5-6|TRBJ1-3
CASSLPGTSSSGNTIYF
>TRBV19|TRBJ1-3
CASSTHSRSGNTIYF
>TRBV10-2|TRBJ2-1
CASSPGYNEQFF
>TRBV15|TRBJ1-6
CATSRDETWYNSPLHF
>TRBV5-5|TRBJ1-2
CASNHWDRGIANYGYTF
>TRBV19|TRBJ2-7
CASSRAGGYEQYF
>TRBV7-9|TRBJ1-5
CASSLVGDNQPQHF
>TRBV21-1|TRBJ1-6
CASSKWGQKHSPLHF
>TRBV7-9|TRBJ1-1
CASSSTDRKNTEAFF
>TRBV11-2|TRBJ2-5
CASSWDRGEGETQYF
>TRBV7-9|TRBJ1-2
CASSLDVWENGYTF
>TRBV12-3/TRBV12-4|TRBJ1-5
CASRGGGGQPQHF
>TRBV7-9|TRBJ2-1
CASSLGTKSLDYDEQFF
>TRBV6-5|TRBJ2-7
CASSYRTGRRNEQYF
>TRBV4-1|TRBJ1-6
CASSQDQGGSHNSPLHF
>TRBV27|TRBJ1-1
CASSFGPLGMNTEAFF
>TRBV10-3|TRBJ1-1
CAISDLNTEAFF
>TRBV5-1|TRBJ2-2
CASSSQGSEELFF
>TRBV5-1|TRBJ2-2
CASRFTTANTGELFF
>TRBV9|TRBJ1-1
CASSAEWGNTEAFF
>TRBV7-6|TRBJ1-4
CASSFGQGVEKLFF
>TRBV28|TRBJ1-5
CASSFRVPNQPQHF
>TRBV5-5|TRBJ1-2
CASSFGYGYTF
>TRBV19|TRBJ1-2
CASRTGARGYTF
>TRBV5-1|TRBJ2-2
CASSLREENTGELFF
>TRBV18|TRBJ1-2
CASSPPLGSANYGYTF
>TRBV10-3|TRBJ1-1
CAISELTGAFF
>TRBV5-1|TRBJ1-2
CASSLLGQGYGYTF